This entry describes one T cell receptor beta chain. Its antigen is as yet unknown. This could be a read error, since a much larger clone is one nucleotide away. The library came from three nested PCR rounds adapted from ARM-PCR protocols. TCRdb fed the multiplex PCR reads into MiXCR, producing one record per CDR3 protein. Among about 93,000 distinct CDR3 sequences listed, about 67% were seen once. CDR3 length: 13 amino acids. CDR1 is DFQATT and CDR2 is SNEGSKA in the germline V gene (reference sequence). The V gene lost 4 bases and the J gene lost 4 bases, with 13 bases spanning the gap. This entry is derived from a study of tumor and adjacent non-tumor tissue in lung cancer. Study observations and caveats: Tumor tissue had significantly higher TCR diversity than normal lung. Normal lung showed higher cumulative top 100 clone frequency than tumor.

RNA was extracted from bulk tissue without any cell sorting. V and J are TRBV20-1 and TRBJ1-1; D is possibly TRBD1 (5 bases). The sequencing sample was made of lung tumor tissue. This receptor was taken from a man between 60 and 75 years old with non-small cell lung cancer. The CDR3 loop reads CSAMTGELTEAFF. The CDR3, as DNA: TGCAGTGCTATGACGGGGGAACTCACTGAAGCTTTCTTT.